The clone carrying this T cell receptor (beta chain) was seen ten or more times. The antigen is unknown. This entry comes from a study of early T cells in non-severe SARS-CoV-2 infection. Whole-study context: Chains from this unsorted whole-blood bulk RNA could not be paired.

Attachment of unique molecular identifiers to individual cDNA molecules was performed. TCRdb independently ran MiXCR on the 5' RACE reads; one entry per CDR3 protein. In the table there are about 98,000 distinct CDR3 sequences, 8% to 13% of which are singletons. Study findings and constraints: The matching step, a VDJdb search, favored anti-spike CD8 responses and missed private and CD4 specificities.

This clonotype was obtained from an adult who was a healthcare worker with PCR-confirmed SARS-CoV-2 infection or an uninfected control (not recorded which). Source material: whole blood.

CDR3 nucleotide sequence: TGTGCCAGCAGAGGGGACAGGGACACTGAAGCTTTCTTT. Its translation: CASRGDRDTEAFF. The chain is built from TRBV7-9 and TRBJ1-1; the match to TRBD1 covers 9 bases. The V and J ends lost 6 bases and 3 bases, in that order; junction bases with no gene match: 2. The CDR3 has 13 residues. Germline-derived CDR1 and CDR2 are SEHNR and FQNEAQ (reference sequence). The whole variable domain, remainder taken from reference TRBV7-9 and TRBJ1-1, is DTGVSQNPRHKITKRGQNVTFRCDPISEHNRLYWYRQTLGQGPEFLTYFQNEAQLEKSRLLSDRFSAERPKGSFSTLEIQRTEQGDSAMYLCASRGDRDTEAFFGQGTRLTVV.